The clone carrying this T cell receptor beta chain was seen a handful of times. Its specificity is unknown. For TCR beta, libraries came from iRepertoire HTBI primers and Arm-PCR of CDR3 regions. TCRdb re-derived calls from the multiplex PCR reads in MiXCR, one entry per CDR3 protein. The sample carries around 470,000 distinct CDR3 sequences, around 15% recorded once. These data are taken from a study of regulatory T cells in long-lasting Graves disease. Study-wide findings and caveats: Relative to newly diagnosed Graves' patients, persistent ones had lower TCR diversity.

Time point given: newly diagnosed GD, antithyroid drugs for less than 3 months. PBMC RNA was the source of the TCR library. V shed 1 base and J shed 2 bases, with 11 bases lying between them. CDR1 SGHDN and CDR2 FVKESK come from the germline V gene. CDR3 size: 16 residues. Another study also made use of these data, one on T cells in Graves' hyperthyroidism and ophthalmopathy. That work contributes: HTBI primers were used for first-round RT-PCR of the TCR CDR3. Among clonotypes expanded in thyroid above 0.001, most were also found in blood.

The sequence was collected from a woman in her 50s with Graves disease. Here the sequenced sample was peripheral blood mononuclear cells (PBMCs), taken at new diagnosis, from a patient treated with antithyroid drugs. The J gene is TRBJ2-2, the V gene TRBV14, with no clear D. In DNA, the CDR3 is TGTGCCAGCAGCCAAGTTTCAGGACCAAACACCGGGGAGCTGTTTTTT. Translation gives CASSQVSGPNTGELFF.